This is a list of T cell receptor beta chains from one sample in a study of blood T cell repertoires in COVID-19. Sequenced by immunoSEQ multiplex PCR; TCRdb stores in-frame clones only, minus some. The sample carries about 260,000 clones, approximately 90% recorded once. The sequenced material came from PBMCs or T cells enriched from blood (not recorded which). These receptors came from a middle-aged man who had been exposed to COVID-19. The CDR3 runs from the conserved cysteine through the conserved F or W. Each record gives: V gene, J gene, CDR3 length, clone size, D gene, CDR3 DNA, CDR3 protein. The D gene is left open where the match is weak. Only some rows state a clone size, as once, few, many or a class for expanded clones.

TRBV2,TRBJ2-2,16,NA,TRBD1,TGTGCCAGCAGAGGGGGGACAGGGGGGAGAAACGTGGAGCTGTTTTTT,CASRGGTGGRNVELFF
TRBV18,TRBJ2-2,19,NA,NA,TGTGCCAGCTCACCTTGGGCGGAATCCGGACTCTCGACCACCGGGGAGCTGTTTTTT,CASSPWAESGLSTTGELFF
TRBV6-2/TRBV6-3,TRBJ2-1,15,NA,TRBD1,TGTGCCAGCAGTTACTTGGACAGGGGGTCGAGTGAGCAGTTCTTC,CASSYLDRGSSEQFF
TRBV7-6,TRBJ2-7,14,few,TRBD2,TGTGCCAGCAGCAGACTAGCGGGAGGGGACGAGCAGTACTTC,CASSRLAGGDEQYF
TRBV4-3,TRBJ2-1,16,NA,TRBD2,TGCGCCAGCAGCCAAGCGGATCTAGCGGGATACAATGAGCAGTTCTTC,CASSQADLAGYNEQFF
TRBV5-1,TRBJ1-2,13,NA,TRBD1,TGCGCCAGCAGCTATGACCAGGGGGCTGGCTACACCTTC,CASSYDQGAGYTF
TRBV3-1/TRBV3-2,TRBJ2-7,17,once,TRBD2,TGTGCCAGCAGCCAAGATGAGGGACTAGCGGTACCCTACGAGCAGTACTTC,CASSQDEGLAVPYEQYF
TRBV7-9,TRBJ2-2,16,NA,NA,TGTGCCAGCAGCCAGCTGGACAGTCCGAACACCGGGGAGCTGTTTTTT,CASSQLDSPNTGELFF
TRBV11-3,TRBJ1-2,12,few,NA,TGTGCCAGCAGCCTCAGGGGCAAGGAGTACACCTTC,CASSLRGKEYTF
TRBV11-2,TRBJ2-3,15,NA,NA,TGTGCCAGCAGCTTGCAAACCGGGGGAGTGGATACGCAGTATTTT,CASSLQTGGVDTQYF
TRBV13,TRBJ2-7,14,NA,TRBD2,TGTGCCAGCAGCCACAGGACTAGTAGCTACGAGCAGTACTTC,CASSHRTSSYEQYF
TRBV7-2,TRBJ2-2,13,NA,NA,TGTGCCACCGAGCGGGCGAACACCGGGGAGCTGTTTTTT,CATERANTGELFF
TRBV11-1,TRBJ1-6,13,NA,NA,TGTGCCAGCAGCTTTGTGGGCGACTCACCCCTCCACTTT,CASSFVGDSPLHF
TRBV27,TRBJ2-2,15,NA,NA,TGTGCCAGCAGCCAACTACAACCTATATCCGGGGAGCTGTTTTTT,CASSQLQPISGELFF
TRBV5-6,TRBJ2-7,13,NA,NA,TGTGCCAGCTGCCAAGTGGGAGCCTACGAGCAGTACTTC,CASCQVGAYEQYF
TRBV19,TRBJ1-3,15,NA,NA,TGTGCCAGTAGTATAATTCCAGACTCTGGAAACACCATATATTTT,CASSIIPDSGNTIYF
TRBV30,TRBJ1-4,11,NA,NA,TGTGCCTGGAGGACGGGGGGAAAACTGTTTTTT,CAWRTGGKLFF
TRBV5-1,TRBJ2-3,14,NA,NA,TGCGCCAGCACGCCGGGGATGGGGACAGATACGCAGTATTTT,CASTPGMGTDTQYF
TRBV3-1/TRBV3-2,TRBJ1-6,18,NA,TRBD1,TGTGCCAGCAGCCAAGATTACCGGGACAGCTCCTATAATTCACCCCTCCACTTT,CASSQDYRDSSYNSPLHF
TRBV11-2,TRBJ2-5,16,NA,NA,TGTGCCAGCAGCTTAGGGACTTCAGTTTTACAAGAGACCCAGTACTTC,CASSLGTSVLQETQYF
TRBV4-2,TRBJ2-6,16,NA,NA,TGTGCCAGCAGCCAAGTTGGGGCCACCGGGGCCAACGTCCTGACTTTC,CASSQVGATGANVLTF
TRBV25-1,TRBJ1-5,13,NA,NA,TGTGCCAGGGTCTTCTATCTAAATCAGCCCCAGCATTTT,CARVFYLNQPQHF
TRBV5-1,TRBJ2-7,16,NA,TRBD2,TGCGCCAGCAGCTTGATGGGACTAGCGGGAGTCCACGAGCAGTACTTC,CASSLMGLAGVHEQYF
TRBV2,TRBJ2-5,11,NA,NA,TGTGCCAGCAGGGTGCGAGAGACCCAGTACTTC,CASRVRETQYF
TRBV18,TRBJ1-4,21,NA,NA,TGTGCCAGCTCTCACAAAGAGGGGTTTCGGGGGAGGTTTGCAACTAATGAAAAACTGTTTTTT,CASSHKEGFRGRFATNEKLFF
TRBV28,TRBJ2-7,17,NA,TRBD2,TGTGCCAGCAGTAACCCGGGACTAGCGGGAGTGGCCTACGAGCAGTACTTC,CASSNPGLAGVAYEQYF
TRBV3-1/TRBV3-2,TRBJ1-5,14,once,NA,TGTGCCAGCAGCCAAGGGGCGGCCGGGGGGCCCCAGCATTTT,CASSQGAAGGPQHF
TRBV29-1,TRBJ2-7,14,few,TRBD1,TGCAGCGTTGAAGGACAGGGGGCAGGCTACGAGCAGTACTTC,CSVEGQGAGYEQYF
TRBV12-3/TRBV12-4,TRBJ1-2,12,NA,TRBD1,TGTGCCAGCACCCGGACAGGGTTTGGCTACACCTTC,CASTRTGFGYTF
TRBV28,TRBJ2-2,14,NA,TRBD2,TGTGCCAGCAGCCCGGCGGGGGGCACCGGGGAGCTGTTTTTT,CASSPAGGTGELFF
TRBV27,TRBJ1-1,18,NA,TRBD1,TGTGCCAGCAGTTCTCAGATAGAGACCGGGACAGGGTTCGCTGAAGCTTTCTTT,CASSSQIETGTGFAEAFF
TRBV6-6,TRBJ1-1,15,NA,NA,TGTGCCAGCAGTTACCCAGGCGCCAAGAACACTGAAGCTTTCTTT,CASSYPGAKNTEAFF
TRBV7-9,TRBJ2-1,16,NA,TRBD1,TGTGCCAGCAGCTTATATCGGGACAGGGGTAGTAATGAGCAGTTCTTC,CASSLYRDRGSNEQFF
TRBV6-5,TRBJ2-3,15,NA,TRBD2,TGTGCCAGCAGCACGACTAGCGGACGCACAGATACGCAGTATTTT,CASSTTSGRTDTQYF
TRBV14,TRBJ2-7,13,once,NA,TGTGCCAGCAGCTTTCTTCCAGGGGACGAGCAGTACTTC,CASSFLPGDEQYF
TRBV5-5,TRBJ1-4,17,NA,TRBD1,TGTGCCAGCAGCTCATATCCGAGGACAGGGACAAATGAAAAACTGTTTTTT,CASSSYPRTGTNEKLFF
TRBV7-9,TRBJ2-7,14,NA,NA,TGTGCCAGCAGCTTCGGGGGGCTCTCCTACGAGCAGTACTTC,CASSFGGLSYEQYF
TRBV19,TRBJ1-2,13,NA,TRBD1,TGTGCCAGCAAAACCGGGACAGAAGATGGCTACACCTTC,CASKTGTEDGYTF
TRBV24-1,TRBJ2-2,18,NA,TRBD1,TGTGCCACCAGTGAGTTGCCAGGGACAGGAAAAAACACCGGGGAGCTGTTTTTT,CATSELPGTGKNTGELFF
TRBV5-1,TRBJ1-4,14,NA,TRBD1,TGCGCCAGCGCCTTGGGACAGGGGGGTGAAAAACTGTTTTTT,CASALGQGGEKLFF
TRBV10-3,TRBJ2-3,17,NA,NA,TGTGCCATCAGTGATGGGATGCGGGCTATGGACTCTTCTGCGCAGTATTTT,CAISDGMRAMDSSAQYF